The text below deals with one TCR beta chain. Its specific antigen is unknown. Base qualities are missing; no much larger clone stands one base away. The data belong to a study of shared T cell receptors in the human thymus (dated by TCRdb to the early 2020s). With respect to the entire study: The study examined how self-reactive, shared T-cell receptor alpha chains are generated in the human thymus.

Including the terminal cysteine and phenylalanine, the CDR3 comprises 16 residues. Only the CDR3 DNA is retained, 48 bases long and in frame from the first base. The junction shows trimming of 0 bases on V and 4 bases on J, and the gene matches do not reach 3 bases of it. Looking up the germline V gene yields CDR1 LGHNA and CDR2 YSLEER. The library came from the immunoSEQ multiplex PCR assay. What TCRdb holds here is the immuneACCESS table cut down to in-frame rearrangements. Part of the clones is not present; checked against another copy, under half of the missing clones reflect an unresolved V gene, and the others are unexplained. The sample contains 650,000 to 950,000 clones, approximately 85% of them found a single time. The ten largest account for roughly 0.01% of the sample. These records were also assigned to another study, of human thymus T cells. That second report states: The donors were immunologically healthy infants in Finland who had open corrective cardiac surgery for congenital heart defects. Thymus tissue was obtained as surgical resects removed during corrective cardiac surgery. Usage of V and J gene segments appeared to be biased in both the thymic and the peripheral blood repertoires. The related research reported highly overlapping thymic TCR repertoires among unrelated individuals. The study described the TCR alpha and beta repertoires in about eight infant thymus samples and four matching peripheral blood samples. The infant donors were roughly 6 to 250 days old, and the cohort included six or seven males and a couple of females. Thymocytes were released mechanically from tissue and stored at -70 °C as pellets of roughly 9-31 million cells. Genomic DNA was extracted from frozen cell pellets with a QIAsymphony instrument. The immunoSEQ multiplex PCR assay was used to amplify the TCRB and TCRAD loci from a standardized amount of quality-controlled genomic DNA. The V(D)J region was spanned by amplicons of a length sufficient to cover the CDR3 and to identify V and J genes. Through the commercial immunoSEQ service, the amplicons were sequenced on an Illumina platform. Primer bias and sequencing errors were corrected as previously described, and TCRAD and TCRB definitions were based on the IMGT database. The repertoires were analysed using immunoSEQ Analyzer 3.0 and VDJTools for basic statistics, V/J segment usage, diversity estimates, rarefaction and pairwise overlap. To estimate diversity, the Chao1, ChaoE, Efron-Thisted, Shannon and inverse Simpson indices were applied, and diversity was also estimated on datasets down-sampled to the smallest sample. For repertoire overlap, CDR3 nucleotide sequence, V gene and J gene had to match strictly, and clustering was done by Jaccard-based multidimensional scaling. On average, thymus samples yielded around 850,000 unique TCRB clonotypes, whereas blood samples yielded some 80,000.

Sequenced material: thymocytes. The V gene is TRBV4-3 and the J gene is TRBJ2-3; 11 nucleotides in the junction match TRBD1. The sequence was collected from a girl under three years old with a congenital heart defect. Donor details come from another sample of the same person, matched by shared clones. DNA sequence: TGCGCCAGCAGCCAAGATAGGGGACAGGGGGCAGATACGCAGTATTTT. This yields the protein CASSQDRGQGADTQYF.